A selection of T cell receptor beta chains follows, all from one sample in a study of cytotoxic CD8 clonotypes in ibrutinib-treated CLL. Some clones are missing from TCRdb's copy, which holds only in-frame ones; the method was immunoSEQ multiplex PCR. The sample holds a few thousand clones; about 80% are singletons and the top ten take 21%. The sequences come from PBMCs, collected before ibrutinib treatment. These TCRs come from a human donor with chronic lymphocytic leukemia. CDR3s include the opening cysteine and the closing phenylalanine or tryptophan. A D gene is named only where the DNA matches it firmly. Clone size, where shown, is once, few, many, or a class for clones that have expanded.

V gene	J gene	D gene	clone size	CDR3 protein	CDR3 DNA
TRBV7-9	TRBJ2-5	TRBD2	NA	CASSLVSGQAFKTQYF	TGTGCCAGCAGCTTAGTTAGCGGGCAGGCCTTCAAGACCCAGTACTTC
TRBV5-1	TRBJ2-5	TRBD2	NA	CASSLPSGLQETQYF	TGCGCCAGCAGCCTACCTAGCGGGCTCCAAGAGACCCAGTACTTC
TRBV6-5	TRBJ2-7	TRBD2	NA	CASSWTSGRGDEQYF	TGTGCCAGCAGTTGGACTAGCGGGAGAGGGGATGAGCAGTACTTC
TRBV2	TRBJ2-4	NA	NA	CASSSNIQYF	TGTGCCAGCAGTTCTAACATTCAGTACTTC
TRBV4-2	TRBJ1-2	NA	NA	CASSQDGGPSNYGYTF	TGTGCCAGCAGCCAAGACGGGGGGCCATCTAACTATGGCTACACCTTC
TRBV2	TRBJ2-3	NA	once	CASSLTYTDTQYF	TGTGCCAGCAGTCTAACCTACACAGATACGCAGTATTTT
TRBV5-4	TRBJ2-7	NA	NA	CASSLAGTASPVQYF	TGTGCCAGCAGCTTGGCAGGGACGGCGTCACCTGTGCAGTACTTC
TRBV18	TRBJ2-5	TRBD2	NA	CASSPPGLASETQYF	TGTGCCAGCTCACCACCGGGACTAGCGTCAGAGACCCAGTACTTC
TRBV5-1	TRBJ2-1	NA	NA	CASRDTIYNEQFF	TGCGCCAGCAGGGACACTATATACAATGAGCAGTTCTTC
TRBV29-1	TRBJ1-5	NA	NA	CSVVVGNQPQHF	TGCAGCGTTGTGGTTGGCAATCAGCCCCAGCATTTT
TRBV28	TRBJ1-5	NA	NA	CASSLVGQSAQHF	TGTGCCAGCAGTTTAGTCGGCCAGTCGGCCCAGCATTTT
TRBV6-6	TRBJ2-7	NA	NA	CASSNGVAEYYEQYF	TGTGCCAGCAGTAACGGGGTAGCGGAGTACTACGAGCAGTACTTC
TRBV30	TRBJ2-2	TRBD2	once	CAWSAHPTSGRNTGELFF	TGTGCCTGGAGTGCCCACCCGACTAGCGGGAGGAACACCGGGGAGCTGTTTTTT
TRBV11-1	TRBJ2-7	NA	NA	CASRRADFPYEQYF	TGTGCCAGCAGGAGGGCGGATTTTCCCTACGAGCAGTACTTC
TRBV13	TRBJ1-4	NA	NA	CASSFGGRSEKLFF	TGTGCCAGCAGCTTTGGGGGGAGGAGTGAAAAACTGTTTTTT
TRBV27	TRBJ1-1	NA	NA	CASSLSGVTEAFF	TGTGCCAGCAGTTTATCAGGGGTTACTGAAGCTTTCTTT
TRBV11-2	TRBJ2-4	TRBD2	NA	CASSSPGGAGKNIQYF	TGTGCCAGCAGCTCCCCCGGGGGGGCTGGCAAAAACATTCAGTACTTC
TRBV19	TRBJ2-3	NA	NA	CASAGRRTDTQYF	TGTGCCAGTGCAGGAAGACGCACAGATACGCAGTATTTT
TRBV14	TRBJ2-5	NA	NA	CASSPWTAETQYF	TGTGCCAGCAGCCCATGGACAGCTGAGACCCAGTACTTC
TRBV18	TRBJ1-1	TRBD1	NA	CASSAGQANEAFF	TGTGCCAGCTCAGCAGGACAGGCGAACGAAGCTTTCTTT
TRBV27	TRBJ2-2	TRBD1	few	CASRRQGGTGELFF	TGTGCCAGCAGACGACAGGGGGGAACCGGGGAGCTGTTTTTT
TRBV21-1	TRBJ1-5	NA	NA	CAIYRTGASQPQHF	TGTGCCATTTACCGAACAGGGGCGAGTCAGCCCCAGCATTTT
TRBV19	TRBJ2-4	TRBD2	NA	CASTISGSDIQYF	TGTGCCAGTACTATTAGCGGGAGCGACATTCAGTACTTC
TRBV29-1	TRBJ1-1	NA	NA	CSVYVGGMNTEAFF	TGCAGCGTTTACGTGGGGGGTATGAACACTGAAGCTTTCTTT
TRBV10-2	TRBJ2-1	TRBD2	NA	CASSIAGLYNEQFF	TGCGCCAGCAGTATAGCGGGCCTCTACAATGAGCAGTTCTTC
TRBV7-3	TRBJ2-3	TRBD2	few	CASSPLPGTSGRTQYF	TGTGCCAGCAGCCCCCTCCCCGGGACTAGCGGGAGGACGCAGTATTTT
TRBV4-2	TRBJ2-7	TRBD2	NA	CASSQDEASGYYEQYF	TGTGCCAGCAGCCAAGATGAGGCTAGCGGGTATTACGAGCAGTACTTC
TRBV6-5	TRBJ1-2	TRBD1	few	CASSYSGRGQGYTF	TGTGCCAGCAGTTACTCTGGCAGGGGGCAGGGCTACACCTTC
TRBV5-1	TRBJ2-1	NA	NA	CASSFDLSYNEQFF	TGCGCCAGCAGCTTCGACCTCTCCTACAATGAGCAGTTCTTC
TRBV10-1	TRBJ2-7	NA	few	CASSDGRSVKQYF	TGCGCCAGCAGTGATGGCCGATCAGTCAAGCAGTACTTC
TRBV4-1	TRBJ2-7	NA	NA	CASSQEPSYEQYF	TGCGCCAGCAGCCAAGAACCCAGCTACGAGCAGTACTTC
TRBV7-9	TRBJ1-5	TRBD1	NA	CASSLEGRGNQPQHF	TGTGCCAGCAGCTTAGAGGGCAGGGGGAATCAGCCCCAGCATTTT
TRBV10-3	TRBJ2-1	TRBD2	NA	CAIGRLAGDGEQFF	TGTGCCATCGGGAGACTAGCGGGAGATGGGGAGCAGTTCTTC
TRBV28	TRBJ2-3	NA	NA	CASSFGQTRGADTQYF	TGTGCCAGCAGTTTTGGACAGACAAGAGGGGCAGATACGCAGTATTTT
TRBV10-1	TRBJ2-1	NA	NA	CASSESIAGRSYNEQFF	TGCGCCAGCAGTGAGTCAATTGCGGGCCGCTCCTACAATGAGCAGTTCTTC
TRBV5-8	TRBJ1-3	NA	NA	CASSLGENTIYF	TGTGCCAGCAGCTTAGGAGAAAACACCATATATTTT
TRBV7-2	TRBJ1-6	NA	NA	CASQIVPGGYNSPLHF	TGTGCCAGCCAAATAGTTCCGGGCGGGTATAATTCACCCCTCCACTTT
TRBV6-1	TRBJ1-5	TRBD1	NA	CASRPGTDQPQHF	TGTGCCAGCAGGCCCGGGACAGATCAGCCCCAGCATTTT
TRBV11-1	TRBJ2-7	TRBD2	NA	CASSLNLAGGRYF	TGTGCCAGCAGCTTAAATTTAGCGGGAGGTCGGTACTTC
TRBV29-1	TRBJ1-3	NA	once	CSASRGRGNTIYF	TGCAGCGCCTCCAGGGGTAGGGGAAACACCATATATTTT
TRBV11-2	TRBJ2-5	NA	NA	CASSLGSGNQETQYF	TGTGCCAGCAGCTTAGGATCCGGGAACCAAGAGACCCAGTACTTC
TRBV19	TRBJ2-1	NA	few	CASSQATYNEQFF	TGTGCCAGTAGCCAGGCTACCTACAATGAGCAGTTCTTC
TRBV6-5	TRBJ1-4	TRBD1	NA	CASSYLTGGSIGKLFF	TGTGCCAGCAGTTACTTAACAGGGGGCTCCATTGGAAAACTGTTTTTT
TRBV29-1	TRBJ2-7	NA	NA	CSVGVRPYEQYF	TGCAGCGTTGGAGTCAGACCCTACGAGCAGTACTTC
TRBV18	TRBJ1-3	NA	NA	CASSPYRRRGATIYF	TGTGCCAGCTCACCTTATCGGCGTAGGGGAGCCACCATATATTTT
TRBV5-1	TRBJ2-3	NA	NA	CASSLGLTDTQYF	TGCGCCAGCAGCCTAGGGCTCACAGATACGCAGTATTTT
TRBV9	TRBJ2-3	TRBD2	NA	CASSVGGGGGTDTQYF	TGTGCCAGCAGCGTAGGAGGCGGGGGGGGCACAGATACGCAGTATTTT
TRBV29-1	TRBJ2-3	TRBD2	once	CSVGGLAEGDTQYF	TGCAGCGTTGGGGGACTAGCAGAAGGAGATACGCAGTATTTT
TRBV11-2	TRBJ2-5	NA	NA	CASSLDGFGTQYF	TGTGCCAGCAGCTTAGATGGGTTTGGGACCCAGTACTTC
TRBV5-4	TRBJ2-5	TRBD1	NA	CASSLAGGKLAQYF	TGTGCCAGCAGCTTGGCAGGGGGCAAATTAGCCCAGTACTTC
TRBV9	TRBJ2-2	NA	NA	CASSVGGKATGELFF	TGTGCCAGCAGCGTAGGAGGGAAGGCCACCGGGGAGCTGTTTTTT
TRBV27	TRBJ1-4	NA	NA	CASSLGTTNEKLFF	TGTGCCAGCAGCCTCGGGACGACTAATGAAAAACTGTTTTTT
TRBV2	TRBJ2-1	NA	NA	CASSQQARSPEQFF	TGTGCCAGCAGTCAACAGGCGCGGTCCCCTGAGCAGTTCTTC
TRBV5-1	TRBJ2-7	NA	NA	CASSYDSPSYEQYF	TGCGCCAGCAGCTATGACAGTCCTTCCTACGAGCAGTACTTC
TRBV6-4	TRBJ2-2	TRBD2	NA	CASSEASGYSNTGELFF	TGTGCCAGCAGTGAGGCTAGCGGGTACTCGAACACCGGGGAGCTGTTTTTT
TRBV5-4	TRBJ2-1	NA	NA	CASSLEGPSSYNEQFF	TGTGCCAGCAGCTTGGAAGGGCCCAGCTCCTACAATGAGCAGTTCTTC
TRBV6-1	TRBJ1-4	NA	once	CASSEALGGANEKLFF	TGTGCCAGCAGTGAAGCGCTGGGGGGTGCTAATGAAAAACTGTTTTTT
TRBV28	TRBJ1-5	TRBD1	NA	CASSPDREGQPQHF	TGTGCCAGCAGTCCCGACAGGGAGGGCCAGCCCCAGCATTTT
TRBV27	TRBJ2-3	NA	NA	CASSLVGGGTDTQYF	TGTGCCAGCAGTCTAGTTGGCGGTGGCACAGATACGCAGTATTTT
TRBV5-1	TRBJ2-5	NA	NA	CASSWGPLAETQYF	TGCGCCAGCAGCTGGGGCCCCTTGGCAGAGACCCAGTACTTC